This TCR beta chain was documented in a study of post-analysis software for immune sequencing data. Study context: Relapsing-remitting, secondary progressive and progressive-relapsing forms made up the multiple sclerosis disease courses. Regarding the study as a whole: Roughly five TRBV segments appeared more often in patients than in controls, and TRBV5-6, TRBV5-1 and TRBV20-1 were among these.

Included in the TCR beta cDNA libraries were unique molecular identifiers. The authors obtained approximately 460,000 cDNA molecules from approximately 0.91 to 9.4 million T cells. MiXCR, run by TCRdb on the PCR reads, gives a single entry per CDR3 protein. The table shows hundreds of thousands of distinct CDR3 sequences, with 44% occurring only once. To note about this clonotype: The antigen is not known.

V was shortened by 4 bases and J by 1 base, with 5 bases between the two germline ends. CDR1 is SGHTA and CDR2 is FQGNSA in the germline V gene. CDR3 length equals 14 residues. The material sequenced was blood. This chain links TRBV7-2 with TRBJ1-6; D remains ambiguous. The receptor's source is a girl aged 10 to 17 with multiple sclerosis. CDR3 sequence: CASSSLSYNSPLHF. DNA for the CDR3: TGTGCCAGCAGCTCGCTGTCCTATAATTCACCCCTCCACTTT.